The sequence of this T cell receptor (beta chain) was determined in a study of cytomegalovirus exposure and HLA in healthy donors. Broader study findings: Some highly shared sequence variants likely arose as a pipeline artifact. Later analysis identified 16,000 or so TCR beta sequences associated with HLA alleles, using a false discovery rate threshold of 0.05. Reports credit the classifier with highly specific, highly sensitive diagnosis of cytomegalovirus status.

PCR amplification relied on 60 Vbeta primers (plus 13 Jbeta primers). Measured with immunoSEQ multiplex PCR; TCRdb has only the in-frame clones, and not every one. The sample shows roughly 130,000 clones, around 80% of them seen only once. The CDR3 runs 14 residues. V dropped 10 bases and J dropped 5 bases, with 20 bases sitting between them. Germline V gives CDR1 PRHDT, CDR2 FYEKMQ (reference sequence). A word on this clone: What it binds is unknown.

The sample was PBMCs. J is TRBJ2-5 and V is TRBV13; D may be TRBD1 (5 bases). The source of this sequence is a human donor in good health. In nucleotides, the CDR3 is TGTGCCACACAGGCCCCCCCGGTGGGCGAGACCCAGTACTTC. Residues: CATQAPPVGETQYF.